This is a list of T cell receptor beta chains from one sample in a study of blood T cell repertoires in COVID-19. Produced via immunoSEQ multiplex PCR; TCRdb's table is partial and in-frame only. The data show 150,000 to 200,000 clones, 80% to 90% seen once. Sequencing was done on a sample of peripheral blood. Receptor source: a woman of 80 years or more with acute or convalescent COVID-19. Both conserved end residues are trimmed from each CDR3. The order of the fields is clone size, D gene, V gene, J gene, CDR3 protein. A D gene is named only where the DNA matches it firmly. The size of a clone is reported for some rows only, either as once, few or many, or as a class for expanded clones.

.	.	TRBV19	TRBJ2-1	ASSIGWDTPHREQF
.	TRBD2	TRBV7-3	TRBJ2-3	ASGSGRSTDTQY
.	.	TRBV7-2	TRBJ2-1	ASSPRAARDWYNEQF
.	.	TRBV28	TRBJ1-2	ASSLPQMYYGYT
.	.	TRBV7-8	TRBJ1-5	ASTLQGNSNQPQH
.	TRBD1	TRBV7-2	TRBJ2-1	ASSLGRTGGYNEQF
once	.	TRBV7-8	TRBJ2-1	ASSPSDSGYNEQF
few	.	TRBV19	TRBJ2-5	ATSPMAVQETQY
.	TRBD1	TRBV6-2/TRBV6-3	TRBJ1-5	ASSPQGGEPQH
.	.	TRBV28	TRBJ2-7	ASSSSVQPKLYEQY
.	TRBD1	TRBV28	TRBJ1-5	ASSRQGGKYQPQH
.	TRBD2	TRBV5-1	TRBJ2-1	ASSPGLARDEQF
.	.	TRBV12-3/TRBV12-4	TRBJ2-7	ASSLTHTMQY
.	TRBD2	TRBV5-1	TRBJ2-7	ASSPSGGSSYEQY
.	TRBD1	TRBV5-1	TRBJ2-2	ASSTRTGGAAGELF
.	.	TRBV30	TRBJ1-5	AWSQGGNQPQH
.	TRBD1	TRBV6-6	TRBJ2-7	ASSYLGDSEQY
.	.	TRBV9	TRBJ2-1	ASSLRGSYNEQF
once	TRBD2	TRBV4-1	TRBJ2-2	ASSQEKAGGLNTGELF
once	.	TRBV4-3	TRBJ1-2	ASSQEGANYGYT
.	.	TRBV10-3	TRBJ1-2	AISESSSGSYGYT